This T cell receptor beta chain appears in the sequencing data of a study of blood T cell repertoires in COVID-19. Study-level information: In each case, the material was cDNA or gDNA derived from T cells, B-cell-depleted T cells, or PBMCs.

In the original analysis: Estimation of nucleated cell counts was performed using reference gene primer amplification. Using immunoSEQ multiplex PCR, the repertoire was profiled, and TCRdb retains in-frame clones only, with some absent. V, J and clone size are taken as reported in that table, and D and trimming were inferred from the DNA itself. The table includes 45,000 to 50,000 clones, 80% to 90% detected once. This CDR3 has 16 residues. The V end was cut by 0 bases, the J end by 3 bases, with 14 bases between. From germline, CDR1 is LGHNA and CDR2 YSLEER. This receptor was obtained from a woman of 80 years or more with COVID-19, enrolled during active disease. This chain links TRBV4-3 with TRBJ1-1, with D perhaps matching TRBD1 (5 bases). Sequencing was carried out using peripheral blood. The CDR3 DNA reads TGCGCCAGCAGCCAAGAGGGGACGGGGGACGACACTGAAGCTTTCTTT. It is translated as CASSQEGTGDDTEAFF.